These 6 T cell receptor beta chains originate from one sample sequenced in a study of CXCR3-negative and CXCR3-positive naive CD8 T cells. Preparation of TRB cDNA libraries relied on 5' RACE carrying UMI labels. Reanalyzing the 5' RACE reads, TCRdb keeps one entry per CDR3 protein, without DNA. In all, the sample yields 46,000 or so distinct CDR3 sequences. The specimen sequenced was naive CXCR3- CD8+ T cells from blood. Indicated subset: CD45RO-CCR7+CD27+CD95- naive CD8+ T cells lacking CXCR3 (TNR3-). The receptors derive from a human donor in good health. Some clones in this sample may be carry-over from other donors' samples.

The rearrangement uses TRBV29-1 and TRBJ1-1. CDR1 and CDR2 from the germline V gene are SQVTM and ANQGSEA. This CDR3 has 13 amino acids. CDR3 loop: CSVEEDRTLEAFF.

The chain's CDR3 is CASSFEGGSYEQYF. The chain uses TRBV27 and TRBJ2-7; TCRdb's D call, TRBD2, is unchecked because there is no DNA. Per germline, CDR1 MNHEY and CDR2 SMNVEV (reference sequence). The length of the CDR3 is 14 residues.

The chain links TRBV29-1 to TRBJ2-2; with no DNA, the TCRdb D assignment of TRBD1 cannot be verified. Germline CDR1 reads SQVTM; CDR2 reads ANQGSEA. The CDR3 length is 15 residues. The CDR3 sequence: CSASSAGTNTGELFF.

The J gene is TRBJ1-4, the V gene TRBV12-3 or TRBV12-4; TCRdb lists TRBD1, though no DNA is available to test this call. This CDR3 is built from 16 residues. The CDR3 is CASSLVFGDSDEKLFF.

The V gene is TRBV28, the J gene TRBJ2-7; TCRdb calls TRBD1, which cannot be checked without DNA. Germline CDR1 MDHEN, CDR2 SYDVKM. CDR3 size: 16 residues. The CDR3 is CASSLLVPGWVYEQYF.

CDR3 loop: CASSLGGQGLAFF. The chain links TRBV7-9 to TRBJ1-1; there is no DNA to check the TCRdb D call of TRBD1. Germline V CDR1 and CDR2: SEHNR, FQNEAQ (reference sequence). This CDR3 spans 13 amino acids.